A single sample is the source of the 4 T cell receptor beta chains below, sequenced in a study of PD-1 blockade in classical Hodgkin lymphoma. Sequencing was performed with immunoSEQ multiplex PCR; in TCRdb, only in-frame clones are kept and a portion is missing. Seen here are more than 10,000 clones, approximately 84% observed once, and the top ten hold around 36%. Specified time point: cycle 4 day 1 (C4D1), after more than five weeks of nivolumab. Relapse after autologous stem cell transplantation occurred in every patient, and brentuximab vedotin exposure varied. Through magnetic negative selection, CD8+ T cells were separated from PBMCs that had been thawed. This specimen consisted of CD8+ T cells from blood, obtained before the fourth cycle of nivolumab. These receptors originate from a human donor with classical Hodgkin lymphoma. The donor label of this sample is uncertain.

CDR3: CASSSFQGWGQETQYF. The CDR3 DNA reads TGTGCCAGCAGTTCTTTCCAGGGATGGGGTCAAGAGACCCAGTACTTC. This chain links TRBV27 with TRBJ2-5; tentatively, D is TRBD1 (5 bases). CDR3 size: 16 residues. Germline V CDR1 and CDR2: MNHEY, SMNVEV (reference sequence). Deletions cut 4 bases from V and 2 bases from J, with 17 bases between.

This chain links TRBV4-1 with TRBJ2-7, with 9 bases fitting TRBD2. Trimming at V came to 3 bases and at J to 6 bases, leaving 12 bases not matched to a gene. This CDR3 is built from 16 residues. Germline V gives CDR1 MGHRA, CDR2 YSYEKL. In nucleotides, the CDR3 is TGCGCCAGCAGCCAGAAGTCCGGGACTAGCACCCGCGAGCAGTACTTC. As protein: CASSQKSGTSTREQYF.

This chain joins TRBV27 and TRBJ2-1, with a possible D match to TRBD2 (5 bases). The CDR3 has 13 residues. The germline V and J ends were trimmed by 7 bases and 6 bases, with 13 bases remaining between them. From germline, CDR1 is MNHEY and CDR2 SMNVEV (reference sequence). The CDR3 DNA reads TGTGCCAGCAACCGAGGGATAGCCAATGAGCAGTTCTTC. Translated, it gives CASNRGIANEQFF.

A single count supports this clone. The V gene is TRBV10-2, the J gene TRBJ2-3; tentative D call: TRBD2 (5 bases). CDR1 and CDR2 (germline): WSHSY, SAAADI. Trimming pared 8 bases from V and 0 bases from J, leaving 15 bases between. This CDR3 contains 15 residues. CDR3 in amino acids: CASLKAPGSTDTQYF. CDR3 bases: TGCGCCAGCCTCAAGGCCCCGGGGAGCACAGATACGCAGTATTTT.